Shown below are 18 T cell receptor beta chains from a single sample sequenced in a study of cytomegalovirus exposure and HLA in healthy donors. PCR employed 60 Vbeta and 13 Jbeta primers. Profiled with immunoSEQ multiplex PCR; TCRdb holds only in-frame clones, not every one. The sample lists about 200,000 clones, about 86% seen once, with 1.5% to 2% in the top ten. Material: PBMCs. The receptors shown here come from a man between 40 and 49 years old in good health and CMV-seropositive.

The chain links TRBV5-1 to TRBJ2-5, with 9 bases lining up with TRBD1. Gene TRBJ2-7 matches the end of the DNA better, so the J call may be wrong. The CDR3 sequence is 15 residues long. CDR1 is SGHRS and CDR2 is YFSETQ in the germline V gene. In nucleotides, the CDR3 is TGCGCCAGCAGCCCCGCCGGGACAGGGACTAACGAGCAGTACTTC. This gives the protein CASSPAGTGTNEQYF.

This chain connects TRBV7-9 to TRBJ2-5; 9 bases are shared with TRBD2. The CDR3 extends over 19 amino acids. Germline V gives CDR1 SEHNR, CDR2 FQNEAQ (reference sequence). Trimming removed 1 base from V and 2 bases from J; junction bases left unmatched: 14. CDR3 in amino acids: CASSLVRPTRSGRQETQYF. CDR3 nucleotide sequence: TGTGCCAGCAGCTTAGTCAGGCCAACTCGCAGCGGGAGGCAAGAGACCCAGTACTTC.

The V gene is TRBV19, the J gene TRBJ2-2; 15 bases are shared with TRBD2. CDR1 and CDR2 (germline): LNHDA, SQIVND (reference sequence). This CDR3 spans 16 amino acids. J gave up 4 bases and V 6 bases, and 3 bases lay outside the gene matches. The CDR3 bases are TGTGCCAGTAGGTGGACTAGCGGGAGGGGCACCGGGGAGCTGTTTTTT. Its protein product is CASRWTSGRGTGELFF.

This chain joins TRBV5-1 and TRBJ1-2; D gene unclear. The CDR3 contains 13 residues. The V gene lost 2 bases and the J gene lost 1 base, with 6 bases spanning the gap. Germline V gene lookup returns CDR1 SGHRS and CDR2 YFSETQ. CDR3: CASSFDNNYGYTF. In DNA form, the CDR3 reads TGCGCCAGCAGCTTCGACAATAACTATGGCTACACCTTC.

V and J are TRBV4-2 and TRBJ1-3; 10 bases agree with TRBD1. The CDR3 is 17 amino acids. CDR1 LGHNA and CDR2 YNFKEQ come from the germline V gene. V lost 1 base to trimming and J lost 2 bases; unmatched junction nucleotides: 5. As DNA, the CDR3 is TGTGCCAGCAGCCAAGCTGGGACAGGGGTCCCTGGAAACACCATATATTTT. Translation: CASSQAGTGVPGNTIYF.

This CDR3 reads CASSLNRGNTEAFF. CDR3 DNA sequence: TGCGCCAGCAGCTTAAATAGGGGGAACACTGAAGCTTTCTTT. The V and J genes are TRBV5-1 and TRBJ1-1; tentatively, D is TRBD1 (5 bases). The V and J ends lost 2 bases and 1 base respectively, with 9 bases between them. In germline, CDR1 is SGHRS, CDR2 YFSETQ. CDR3 length: 14 amino acids. Supplemented by reference TRBV5-1 and TRBJ1-1, the full variable domain reads KAGVTQTPRYLIKTRGQQVTLSCSPISGHRSVSWYQQTPGQGLQFLFEYFSETQRNKGNFPGRFSGRQFSNSRSEMNVSTLELGDSALYLCASSLNRGNTEAFFGQGTRLTVV.

In regard to this clone: This specimen includes other DNA sequences encoding the same CDR3. This chain links TRBV28 with TRBJ1-5; D not resolved. CDR1 is MDHEN and CDR2 is SYDVKM in the germline V gene. The V and J ends lost 2 bases and 0 bases respectively, with 5 bases between them. The CDR3 is 14 amino acids. Written as DNA, the CDR3 is TGTGCCAGCAGTTTAGCAGGTAGCAATCAGCCCCAGCATTTT. Translated: CASSLAGSNQPQHF.

The chain is built from TRBV6-5 and TRBJ2-1; TRBD2 matches 9 bases. Germline trimming cut 0 bases from V and 7 bases from J; bases unmatched to any gene: 7. The CDR3 has 16 residues. CDR1 and CDR2 from the germline V gene are MNHEY and SVGAGI. CDR3: CASSYSIASGKNEQFF. CDR3 sequence (DNA): TGTGCCAGCAGTTACTCGATTGCTAGCGGGAAGAATGAGCAGTTCTTC.

The V call is TRBV6-1, the J call TRBJ2-1; 12 nucleotides line up with TRBD2. CDR3 length: 14 residues. The V segment lost 8 bases and the J segment 6 bases; nucleotides outside the gene matches: 5. In germline, CDR1 is MNHNS, CDR2 SASEGT. CDR3 nucleotides: TGTGCCAGCTTTCTAGCGGGAGGGCCCAATGAGCAGTTCTTC. The encoded protein is CASFLAGGPNEQFF.

This sequence joins TRBV7-2 and TRBJ2-2, with D unclear. Germline assignment: CDR1 SGHTA and CDR2 FQGNSA. The CDR3 totals 16 residues. Trimming removed 5 bases at V and 3 bases at J, with 16 bases between. This CDR3 reads CASSDGFTTYTGELFF. CDR3 sequence (DNA): TGTGCCAGCAGCGACGGGTTTACTACCTACACCGGGGAGCTGTTTTTT.

V and J are TRBV5-6 and TRBJ1-1; D might be TRBD1 (5 bases). The CDR3 loop spans 15 amino acids. The germline V and J ends were trimmed by 7 bases and 3 bases, with 19 bases remaining between them. Looked up from germline, CDR1 is SGHDT and CDR2 is YYEEEE. The CDR3: CASSPGGGRDTEAFF. The CDR3 bases are TGTGCCAGCTCCCCCGGGGGGGGACGGGACACTGAAGCTTTCTTT.

The rearrangement uses TRBV4-2 and TRBJ2-6; the D is unclear. V was trimmed by 0 bases and J by 0 bases, leaving 15 bases between them. Germline CDR1 and CDR2: LGHNA and YNFKEQ. The CDR3 spans 19 residues. The DNA of the CDR3 is TGTGCCAGCAGCCAAGAATTGGCGGCTCTAAGCTCTGGGGCCAACGTCCTGACTTTC. This translates into CASSQELAALSSGANVLTF.

The chain is built from TRBV9 and TRBJ2-2, with 8 bases identical to TRBD2. The V segment lost 0 bases and the J segment 8 bases; nucleotides outside the gene matches: 6. The CDR3 totals 15 residues. Germline CDR1 reads SGDLS; CDR2 reads YYNGEE. The CDR3 region has the DNA TGTGCCAGCAGCGTAGCGGGAGGGCTCTCGGGGGAGCTGTTTTTT. This translates into CASSVAGGLSGELFF.

The chain carries TRBV28 and TRBJ1-2; the match to TRBD1 covers 8 bases. Germline lookup yields CDR1 MDHEN and CDR2 SYDVKM. Trimming at V came to 8 bases and at J to 5 bases, leaving 7 bases not matched to a gene. This CDR3 region has 13 residues. CDR3 nucleotides: TGTGCCAGCCGCAGGGGGCGTAGTTATGGCTACACCTTC. This translates into CASRRGRSYGYTF.

V gene TRBV5-4 combines with J gene TRBJ1-1; 9 bases are shared with TRBD1. The V segment lost 4 bases and the J segment 0 bases; nucleotides outside the gene matches: 4. This CDR3 region has 15 residues. Germline CDR1 SGHNT, CDR2 YYREEE (reference sequence). CDR3 nucleotides: TGTGCCAGCAGCCACCGACAGGGGGTGAACACTGAAGCTTTCTTT. Translated: CASSHRQGVNTEAFF.

The chain employs TRBV27 and TRBJ2-4; a weak D match, TRBD2 (7 bases). Germline-derived CDR1 and CDR2 are MNHEY and SMNVEV (reference sequence). The V end lost 1 base, the J end lost 3 bases, and 19 bases lay between the germline ends. CDR3 size: 18 residues. CDR3 DNA: TGTGCCAGCAGTTTATTTAGGACAGACCCGGGAGGCAAAAACATTCAGTACTTC. It translates to CASSLFRTDPGGKNIQYF.

The genes are TRBV6-6 and TRBJ2-7; the D gene is possibly TRBD1 (6 bases). Germline V gene data show CDR1 as MNHNY and CDR2 as SVGAGI (reference sequence). The V end was cut by 2 bases, the J end by 2 bases, with 10 bases between. This CDR3 contains 14 residues. As DNA, the CDR3 is TGTGCCAGCAGTTACCAACAGGGTCCCTACGAGCAGTACTTC. Its translation is CASSYQQGPYEQYF.

This clone was found a few times. The V gene is TRBV19, the J gene TRBJ2-7; possible D gene TRBD2, 5 bases. The CDR3 runs 14 residues. From germline, CDR1 is LNHDA and CDR2 SQIVND (reference sequence). The CDR3 nucleotides read TGTGCGACGAAACGGGGTAGCCCCCCAAACGAGCAGTACTTC. Translation: CATKRGSPPNEQYF.